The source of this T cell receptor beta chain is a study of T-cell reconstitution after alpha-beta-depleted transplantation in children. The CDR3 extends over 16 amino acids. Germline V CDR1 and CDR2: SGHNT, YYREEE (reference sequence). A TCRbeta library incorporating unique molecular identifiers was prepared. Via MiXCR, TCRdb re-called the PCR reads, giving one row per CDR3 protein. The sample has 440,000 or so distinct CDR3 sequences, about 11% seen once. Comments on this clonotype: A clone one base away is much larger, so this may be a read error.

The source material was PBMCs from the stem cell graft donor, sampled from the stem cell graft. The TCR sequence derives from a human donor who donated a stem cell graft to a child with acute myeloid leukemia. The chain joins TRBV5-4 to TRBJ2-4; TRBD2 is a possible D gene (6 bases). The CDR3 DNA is TGTGCCGGCAGCCGAACGGGCGGAGGGGCCAAAAACATTCAGTACTTC. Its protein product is CAGSRTGGGAKNIQYF.